The 18 T cell receptor beta chains listed next were all sequenced from one sample in a study of cytomegalovirus exposure and HLA in healthy donors. Amplification used 60 Vbeta primers and 13 Jbeta primers. TCRdb's table, derived via immunoSEQ multiplex PCR, lists solely in-frame clones and lacks some. The repertoire table contains around 100,000 clones. The sequenced material came from PBMCs. Receptor source: a man aged 30-40 years in good health and CMV-seronegative.

The V gene is TRBV19, the J gene TRBJ1-2; 9 bases are a match to TRBD1. There are 15 residues in the CDR3. The junction had 11 bases not matched to a gene; V was cut back by 4 bases and J by 8 bases. CDR1 is LNHDA, CDR2 SQIVND, per germline (reference sequence). The CDR3 bases are TGTGCCAGTAGTACCCCGGGACAGGGACTGGGAGGCTACACCTTC. Protein product: CASSTPGQGLGGYTF.

V and J are TRBV27 and TRBJ1-3; D not resolved. CDR3 length: 14 residues. V lost 2 bases, J lost 1 base, and 6 bases lay in between. Germline-derived CDR1 and CDR2 are MNHEY and SMNVEV (reference sequence). CDR3 bases: TGTGCCAGCAGTTTACGGGGATCTGGAAACACCATATATTTT. This encodes CASSLRGSGNTIYF.

The genes are TRBV7-9 and TRBJ2-7, with 10 nucleotides matching TRBD1. V dropped 4 bases and J dropped 7; count of bases not matched to a gene: 16. The CDR3 has 17 amino acids. Per germline, CDR1 SEHNR and CDR2 FQNEAQ (reference sequence). CDR3 loop: CASSSLGSGTGAWEQYF. The CDR3 DNA follows: TGTGCCAGCAGCTCCCTGGGCTCCGGGACAGGGGCCTGGGAGCAGTACTTC.

The chain uses TRBV10-1 and TRBJ1-1; unclear D gene. Per the germline V gene, CDR1 is WNHNN and CDR2 is SYGVQD (reference sequence). The CDR3 runs to 18 residues. The ends were cut back, 0 bases at V and 1 base at J, with 18 bases in the middle. The chain's CDR3 is CASSESVSRRETNTEAFF. DNA of the CDR3: TGCGCCAGCAGTGAGTCGGTTTCAAGGCGGGAGACGAACACTGAAGCTTTCTTT.

Concerning this clone itself: Other nucleotide sequences in the sample specify the same CDR3. V usage is TRBV6-5 and J usage is TRBJ2-7, with 9 bases matching TRBD1. Looked up from germline, CDR1 is MNHEY and CDR2 is SVGAGI. Trimming took 0 bases from V and 0 from J; bases not matched to a gene: 3. This CDR3 comprises 16 residues. Written as DNA, the CDR3 is TGTGCCAGCAGTTACTCCCGGACAGGGGACTCCTACGAGCAGTACTTC. Translating it yields CASSYSRTGDSYEQYF.

The rearrangement uses TRBV5-6 and TRBJ2-7; 10 bases fit TRBD1. Germline V gives CDR1 SGHDT, CDR2 YYEEEE. This CDR3 is built from 16 residues. V was clipped by 0 bases and J by 2 bases; unmatched bases: 5. The CDR3 nucleotides are TGTGCCAGCAGCTTGGCTCTAGGGACAGGGGCCTACGAGCAGTACTTC. Protein sequence: CASSLALGTGAYEQYF.

This sequence joins TRBV6-5 and TRBJ2-1; TRBD1 matches 7 bases. The V and J ends lost 8 bases and 7 bases, in that order; junction bases with no gene match: 8. The CDR3 is 13 residues long. The V gene's germline CDR1 is MNHEY and CDR2 SVGAGI. The CDR3 loop reads CASEQQGSNEQFF. DNA of the CDR3: TGTGCCAGCGAGCAACAGGGGTCTAATGAGCAGTTCTTC.

This rearrangement joins TRBV2 to TRBJ2-2; D possibly corresponds to TRBD1 (5 bases). Germline V gene data show CDR1 as SNHLY and CDR2 as FYNNEI. Between the trimmed V and J ends, which lost 8 bases and 5 bases, there was a span of 21 bases. The CDR3 sequence is 16 residues long. The CDR3 bases are TGTGCCAGCCAGGCCAGGGTCCCAGTATTTACCGGGGAGCTGTTTTTT. Translating it yields CASQARVPVFTGELFF. The variable domain in full, completed from reference TRBV2 and TRBJ2-2, reads EPEVTQTPSHQVTQMGQEVILRCVPISNHLYFYWYRQILGQKVEFLVSFYNNEISEKSEIFDDQFSVERPDGSNFTLKIRSTKLEDSAMYFCASQARVPVFTGELFFGEGSRLTVL.

V usage is TRBV6-1 and J usage is TRBJ2-7, with TRBD1 identical over 9 bases. This CDR3 is built from 14 residues. The ends lost 6 bases at V and 5 bases at J; junction bases unmatched: 8. Germline V gives CDR1 MNHNS, CDR2 SASEGT. The CDR3 spells CASRGGTGKHEQYF. The CDR3, as DNA: TGTGCCAGCAGGGGTGGGACAGGGAAACACGAGCAGTACTTC.

The chain is built from TRBV15 and TRBJ2-1, with 16 nucleotides matching TRBD2. The CDR3 has 19 residues. V was clipped by 3 bases and J by 2 bases; unmatched bases: 7. Germline V lookup: CDR1 LNHNV, CDR2 YYDKDF (reference sequence). The CDR3 DNA is TGTGCCACCAGCAGGGGGAAGGGACTAGCGGGGGGGACCTACAATGAGCAGTTCTTC. Amino acids: CATSRGKGLAGGTYNEQFF.

The genes are TRBV5-1 and TRBJ2-5; 7 bases fit TRBD2. Trimming removed 3 bases from V and 6 bases from J; junction bases left unmatched: 11. The CDR3 length is 15 residues. The germline V gene has CDR1 SGHRS and CDR2 YFSETQ. CDR3 bases: TGCGCCAGCAGCTGGGAGGGCGGCCGATCAAAGACCCAGTACTTC. This encodes CASSWEGGRSKTQYF.

V usage is TRBV19 and J usage is TRBJ1-1, with D possibly matching TRBD1 (6 bases). Germline CDR1 reads LNHDA; CDR2 reads SQIVND (reference sequence). This CDR3 is built from 13 residues. The V gene lost 0 bases and the J gene lost 8 bases, with 10 bases spanning the gap. In nucleotides, the CDR3 is TGTGCCAGTAGTATAGATAGGACAGACGAAGCTTTCTTT. Its protein product is CASSIDRTDEAFF.

The V gene is TRBV6-5, the J gene TRBJ1-6; D possibly corresponds to TRBD1 (5 bases). CDR3 length: 13 amino acids. The germline V gene has CDR1 MNHEY and CDR2 SVGAGI. Trimming removed 11 bases at V and 5 bases at J, with 13 bases between. CDR3 loop: CAGGSTNNSPLHF. DNA for the CDR3: TGTGCCGGGGGGTCAACGAATAATTCACCCCTCCACTTT.

The rearrangement links TRBV1 to TRBJ2-1; TRBD2, the table's D call, lacks a check against the DNA. TRBV1 is shown as a pseudogene. The CDR3 has 14 residues. The CDR3, as DNA: TGCACCAGCAGCCAAGTATTTCCGGGAAATGAGCAGTTCTTC. It is translated as CTSSQVFPGNEQFF.

The genes are TRBV6-5 and TRBJ2-2; weak D call: TRBD1 (5 bases). Germline V gene data show CDR1 as MNHEY and CDR2 as SVGAGI. V was clipped by 6 bases and J by 3 bases, with 14 bases between them. This CDR3 is 15 amino acids long. The CDR3: CASSRRVRDTGELFF. The CDR3 region has the DNA TGTGCCAGCAGCCGCAGGGTACGGGACACCGGGGAGCTGTTTTTT.

The CDR3 DNA follows: TGTGCCAGCTCACTTGACAGGGATGGAGACGATGAGCAGTTCTTC. It specifies CASSLDRDGDDEQFF. The rearrangement joins TRBV18 to TRBJ2-1, with 7 bases fitting TRBD1. Per the germline V gene, CDR1 is KGHSH and CDR2 is LQKENI. V gave up 4 bases and J gave up 8 bases; unmatched junction bases: 11. The CDR3 has 15 residues.

The CDR3 DNA follows: TGTGCCAGCAGCCTATTTAGCGGGGGGGCGGGAGATACGCAGTATTTT. It codes for CASSLFSGGAGDTQYF. V usage is TRBV11-2 and J usage is TRBJ2-3; TRBD2 aligns across 11 bases. The CDR3 is 16 residues long. Germline-derived CDR1 and CDR2 are SGHAT and FQNNGV. The V and J ends lost 5 bases and 5 bases, in that order; junction bases with no gene match: 9.

This chain links TRBV25-1 with TRBJ2-5, with D possibly matching TRBD1 (6 bases). Trimming removed 4 bases from V and 0 bases from J, with 12 bases in between. Germline V gene lookup returns CDR1 MGHDK and CDR2 SYGVNS. CDR3 length equals 15 residues. The CDR3 sequence is CASSGFRGDQETQYF. In DNA, the CDR3 is TGTGCCAGCAGTGGGTTCAGGGGAGACCAAGAGACCCAGTACTTC.